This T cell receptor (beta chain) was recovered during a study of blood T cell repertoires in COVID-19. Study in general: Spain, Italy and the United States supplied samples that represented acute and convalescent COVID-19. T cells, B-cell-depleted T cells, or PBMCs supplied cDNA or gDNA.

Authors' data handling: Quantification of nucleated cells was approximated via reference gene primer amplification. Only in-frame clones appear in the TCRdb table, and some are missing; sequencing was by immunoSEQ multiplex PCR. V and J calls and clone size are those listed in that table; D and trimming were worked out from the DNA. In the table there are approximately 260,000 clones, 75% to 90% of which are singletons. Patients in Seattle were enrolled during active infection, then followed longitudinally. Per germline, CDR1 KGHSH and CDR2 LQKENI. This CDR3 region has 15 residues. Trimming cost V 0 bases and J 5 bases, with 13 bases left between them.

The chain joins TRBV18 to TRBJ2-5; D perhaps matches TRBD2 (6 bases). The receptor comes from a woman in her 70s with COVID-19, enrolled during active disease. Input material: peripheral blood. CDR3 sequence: CASSPPGGVGETQYF. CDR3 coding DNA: TGTGCCAGCTCACCACCGGGAGGAGTTGGGGAGACCCAGTACTTC. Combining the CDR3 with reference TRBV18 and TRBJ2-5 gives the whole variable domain NAGVMQNPRHLVRRRGQEARLRCSPMKGHSHVYWYRQLPEEGLKFMVYLQKENIIDESGMPKERFSAEFPKEGPSILRIQQVVRGDSAAYFCASSPPGGVGETQYFGPGTRLLVL.